The subject of this entry is one T cell receptor beta chain. Antigen unknown. This library used roughly 370 ng RNA and molecular barcoded adaptors spanning alpha/delta and beta/gamma chains. Each CDR3 protein gets one entry after TCRdb re-called the reads with MiXCR. The table includes 100,000 to 150,000 distinct CDR3 sequences, about an eighth detected once. This sample was taken from a study of read filtering for tumor transcriptome and immune sequencing. The study, taken as a whole, reports: Compared with RNA-seq, IR-seq gave much higher clonotype depth and reliability.

The clonotype comes from a donor aged 40 or older with multiple myeloma. The sample consisted of a population of CD138-negative cells sorted from bone marrow.

This CDR3 is CAGFGYQPQHF. The DNA of the CDR3 is TGCGCCGGTTTCGGTTACCAGCCCCAGCATTTT. The chain links TRBV23-1 to TRBJ1-5; D is ambiguous. TRBV23-1 is designated an ORF whose function remains uncertain. The CDR3 totals 11 residues. Between the trimmed V and J ends, which lost 11 bases and 7 bases, there was a span of 12 bases.